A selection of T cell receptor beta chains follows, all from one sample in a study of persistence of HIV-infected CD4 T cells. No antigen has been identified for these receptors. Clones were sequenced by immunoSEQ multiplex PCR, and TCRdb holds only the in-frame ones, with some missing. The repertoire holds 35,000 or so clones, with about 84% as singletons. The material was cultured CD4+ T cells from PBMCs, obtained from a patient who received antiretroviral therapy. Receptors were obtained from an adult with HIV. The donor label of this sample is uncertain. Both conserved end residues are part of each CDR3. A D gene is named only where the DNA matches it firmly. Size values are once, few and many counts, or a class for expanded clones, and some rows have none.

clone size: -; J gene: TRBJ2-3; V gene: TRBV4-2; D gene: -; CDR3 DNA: TGTGCCAGCAGCCGTGGGGGGGCCGAGGGAGATACGCAGTATTTT; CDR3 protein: CASSRGGAEGDTQYF
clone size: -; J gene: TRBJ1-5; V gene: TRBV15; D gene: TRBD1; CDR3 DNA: TGTGCCACCAGCAGAGATCAGGGGGGTAGTAATCAGCCCCAGCATTTT; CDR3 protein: CATSRDQGGSNQPQHF
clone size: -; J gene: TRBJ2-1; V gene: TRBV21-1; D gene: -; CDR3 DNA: TGTGCCAGCAGCAAATGGGAGGACAGGGAGGTCAATGAGCAGTTCTTC; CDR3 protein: CASSKWEDREVNEQFF
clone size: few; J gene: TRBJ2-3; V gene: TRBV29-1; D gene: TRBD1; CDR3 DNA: TGCAGCACTGTCGGACAGGGAGACACAGATACGCAGTATTTT; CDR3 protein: CSTVGQGDTDTQYF
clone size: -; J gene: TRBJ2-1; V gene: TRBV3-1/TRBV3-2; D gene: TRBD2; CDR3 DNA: TGTGCCAGCAGCCCTCTACGGGGGGGGTACAATGAGCAGTTCTTC; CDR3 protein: CASSPLRGGYNEQFF
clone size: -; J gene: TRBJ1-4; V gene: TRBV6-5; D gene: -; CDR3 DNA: TGTGCCATCGCCATCAAGTTTAATGAAAAACTGTTTTTT; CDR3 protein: CAIAIKFNEKLFF
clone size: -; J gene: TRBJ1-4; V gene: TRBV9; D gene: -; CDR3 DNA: TGTGCCAGCAGCGCCCGACAGATTAATGAAAAACTGTTTTTT; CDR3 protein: CASSARQINEKLFF
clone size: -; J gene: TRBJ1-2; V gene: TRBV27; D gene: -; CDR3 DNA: TGTGGGAAGGTGCAGGGTGCCAGTAACTATGGCTACACCTTC; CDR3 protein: CGKVQGASNYGYTF
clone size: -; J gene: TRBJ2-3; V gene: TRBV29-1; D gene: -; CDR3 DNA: TGCAGCGTTGGCGCCCGCACAGATACGCAGTATTTT; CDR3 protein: CSVGARTDTQYF
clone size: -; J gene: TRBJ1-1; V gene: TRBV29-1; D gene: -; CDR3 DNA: TGCAGCACTTGGCCCCGGGGCGTGGGGACTGAAGCTTTCTTT; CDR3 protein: CSTWPRGVGTEAFF
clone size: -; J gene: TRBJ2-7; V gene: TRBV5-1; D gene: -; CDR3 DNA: TGCGCCAGCAGCGCCGAATACGAGCAGTACTTC; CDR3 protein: CASSAEYEQYF
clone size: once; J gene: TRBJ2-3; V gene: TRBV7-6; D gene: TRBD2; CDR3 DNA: TGTGCCAGCAGCATTACTAGCGGGGAGACAGATACGCAGTATTTT; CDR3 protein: CASSITSGETDTQYF
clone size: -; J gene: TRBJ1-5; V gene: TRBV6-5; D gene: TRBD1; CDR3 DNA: TGTGCCAGCAGCCTGGACAGGGGGCGCGGTCAGCCCCAGCATTTT; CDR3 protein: CASSLDRGRGQPQHF
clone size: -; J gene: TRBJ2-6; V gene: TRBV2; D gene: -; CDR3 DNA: TGTGCCAGCAGTCCCTCCAGGGCCCCGGGGGCCAACGTCCTGACTTTC; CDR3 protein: CASSPSRAPGANVLTF
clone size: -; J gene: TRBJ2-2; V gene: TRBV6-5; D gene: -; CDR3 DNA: TGTGCCAGCAGTCGGGGGACAACGAACACCGGGGAGCTGTTTTTT; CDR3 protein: CASSRGTTNTGELFF
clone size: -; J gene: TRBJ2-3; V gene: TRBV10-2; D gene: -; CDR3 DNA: TGCGCCAGCAGTTACACAGGGTACGGGGTCACAGATACGCAGTATTTT; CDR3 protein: CASSYTGYGVTDTQYF
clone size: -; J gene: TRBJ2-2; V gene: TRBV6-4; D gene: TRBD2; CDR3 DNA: TGTGCCAGCAGCCCAAGGACGGGAGGGAAGGCCGGGGAGCTGTTTTTT; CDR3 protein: CASSPRTGGKAGELFF
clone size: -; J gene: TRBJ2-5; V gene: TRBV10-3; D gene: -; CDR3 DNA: TGTGCCATCAAAGATCCGGGGGCGAGGACCCAGTACTTC; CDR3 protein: CAIKDPGARTQYF
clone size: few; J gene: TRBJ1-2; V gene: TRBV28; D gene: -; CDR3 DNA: TGTGCCAGCAGTTTGGTCGGACAGAACTATGGCTACACCTTC; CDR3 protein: CASSLVGQNYGYTF
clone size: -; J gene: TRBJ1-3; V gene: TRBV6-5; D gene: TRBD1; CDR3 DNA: TGTGCCAGCACCTTAGACAGGGCGAGCGCAAACACCATATATTTT; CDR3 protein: CASTLDRASANTIYF
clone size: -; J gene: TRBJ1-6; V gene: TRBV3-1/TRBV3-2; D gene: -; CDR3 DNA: TGTGCCAGCAGCCAAGAGGGCGGACATTCACCCCTCCACTTT; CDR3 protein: CASSQEGGHSPLHF
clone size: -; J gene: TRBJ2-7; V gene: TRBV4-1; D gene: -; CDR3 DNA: TGCGCCACCGCAAAGGGGAATTCCTACGAGCAGTACTTC; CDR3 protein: CATAKGNSYEQYF
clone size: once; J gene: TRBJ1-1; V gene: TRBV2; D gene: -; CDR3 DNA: TGTGCCAGCAGGGTGGAGGTGAACACTGAAGCTTTCTTT; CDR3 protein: CASRVEVNTEAFF
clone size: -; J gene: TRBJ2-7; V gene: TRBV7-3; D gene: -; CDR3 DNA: TGTGCCAGCAGCTCTCAGGGGGGTAGCGAGCAGTACTTC; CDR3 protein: CASSSQGGSEQYF
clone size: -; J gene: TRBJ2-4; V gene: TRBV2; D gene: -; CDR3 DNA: TGTGCCAGCAGAGCCGGCGGGACAGCAAACATTCAGTACTTC; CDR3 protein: CASRAGGTANIQYF
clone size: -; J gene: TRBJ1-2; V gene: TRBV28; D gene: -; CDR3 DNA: TGTGCCAGCAGCCCCCCGGGGCAGGGATGGGAAGGCTACACCTTC; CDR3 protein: CASSPPGQGWEGYTF
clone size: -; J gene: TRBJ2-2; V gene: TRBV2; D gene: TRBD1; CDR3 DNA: TGTGCCAGCAGCCGGGACAGGGATCCCCGGGAGCTGTTTTTT; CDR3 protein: CASSRDRDPRELFF
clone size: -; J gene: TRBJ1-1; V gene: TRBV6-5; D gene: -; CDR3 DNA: TGTGCCAGCAGCCGCCCCGACACTGAAGCTTTCTTT; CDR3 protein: CASSRPDTEAFF
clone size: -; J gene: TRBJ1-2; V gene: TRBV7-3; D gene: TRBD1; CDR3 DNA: TGTGCCAGCAGCCCGGGACAGGGGACCGGCTACACCTTC; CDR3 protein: CASSPGQGTGYTF
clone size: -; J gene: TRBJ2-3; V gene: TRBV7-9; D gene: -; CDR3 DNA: TGTGCCAGCAGCTTTGGGAGACGCACAGATACGCAGTATTTT; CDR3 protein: CASSFGRRTDTQYF
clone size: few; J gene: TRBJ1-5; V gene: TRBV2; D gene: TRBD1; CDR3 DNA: TGTGCCAGCATGCAGGGGGCGCCCAATCAGCCCCAGCATTTT; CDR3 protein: CASMQGAPNQPQHF
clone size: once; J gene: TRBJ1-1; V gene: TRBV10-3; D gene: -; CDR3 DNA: TGTGCCATCAGTGAGTCAGGGGTGACTGGTGGGACTGAAGCTTTCTTT; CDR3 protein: CAISESGVTGGTEAFF
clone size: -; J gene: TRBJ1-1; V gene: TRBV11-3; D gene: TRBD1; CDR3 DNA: TGTGCCAGCAGCCAGGGGGCGGGCACTGAAGCTTTCTTT; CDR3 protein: CASSQGAGTEAFF
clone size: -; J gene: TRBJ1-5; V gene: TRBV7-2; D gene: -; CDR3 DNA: TGTGCCAGCAGCTTAGATGGGGGGAACAATCAGCCCCAGCATTTT; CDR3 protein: CASSLDGGNNQPQHF
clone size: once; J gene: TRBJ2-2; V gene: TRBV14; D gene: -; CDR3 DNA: TGTGCCAGCAGCCGGCACGTCGGGGGGCCCACCGGGGAGCTGTTTTTT; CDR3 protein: CASSRHVGGPTGELFF
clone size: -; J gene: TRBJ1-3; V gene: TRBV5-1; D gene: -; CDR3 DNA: TGCGCCAGCAGCTTGGCCGGGGGCGCGTCTGGAAACACCATATATTTT; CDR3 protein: CASSLAGGASGNTIYF
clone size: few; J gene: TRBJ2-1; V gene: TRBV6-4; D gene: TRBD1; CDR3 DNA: TGTGCCAGCAGTGCTACAGGGGGCAATGAGCAGTTCTTC; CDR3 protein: CASSATGGNEQFF
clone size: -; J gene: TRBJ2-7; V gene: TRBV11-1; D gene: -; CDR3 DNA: TGTGCCAGCAGCTTATCGGGAAGCTCCTACGAGCAGTACTTC; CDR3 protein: CASSLSGSSYEQYF
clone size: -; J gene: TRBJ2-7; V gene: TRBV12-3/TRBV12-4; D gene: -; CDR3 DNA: TGTGCCAGCAGGAAAGGGGGGTACTACGAGCAGTACTTC; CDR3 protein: CASRKGGYYEQYF
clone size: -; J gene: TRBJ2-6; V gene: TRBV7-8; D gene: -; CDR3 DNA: TGTGCCAGCAGCTTAGCCCCTTTCTCTGGGGCCAACGTCCTGACTTTC; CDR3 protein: CASSLAPFSGANVLTF
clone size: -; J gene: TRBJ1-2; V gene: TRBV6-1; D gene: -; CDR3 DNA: TGTGCCAGCAGTGAATGGCTCCGACCTACAGATGGCTACACCTTC; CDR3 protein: CASSEWLRPTDGYTF
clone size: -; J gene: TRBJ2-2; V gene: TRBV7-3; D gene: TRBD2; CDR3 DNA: TGTGCCAGCAGCCGGGGGGGCCTAGGCACCGGGGAGCTGTTTTTT; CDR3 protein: CASSRGGLGTGELFF
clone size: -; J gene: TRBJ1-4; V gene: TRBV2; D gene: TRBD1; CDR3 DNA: TGTGCCAGCAAACAGGGGCGGGACGCCAATGAAAAACTGTTTTTT; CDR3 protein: CASKQGRDANEKLFF
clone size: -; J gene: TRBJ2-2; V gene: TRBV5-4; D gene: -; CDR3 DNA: TGTGCCAGCAGCTTCTGGGAGAACACCGGGGAGCTGTTTTTT; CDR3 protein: CASSFWENTGELFF
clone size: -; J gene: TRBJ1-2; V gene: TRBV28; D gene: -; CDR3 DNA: TGTGCCAGCAGTTCCGCAGGGGCGGGGAACTATGGCTACACCTTC; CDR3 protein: CASSSAGAGNYGYTF
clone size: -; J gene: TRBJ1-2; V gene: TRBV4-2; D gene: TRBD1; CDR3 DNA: TGTGCCAGCAGCCAAAGGCACCGGGACAGGGGAAACTATGGCTACACCTTC; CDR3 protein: CASSQRHRDRGNYGYTF
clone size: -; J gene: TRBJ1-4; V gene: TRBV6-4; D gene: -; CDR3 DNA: TGTGCCAGCAACGACAGAAAACTGTTTTTT; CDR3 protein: CASNDRKLFF
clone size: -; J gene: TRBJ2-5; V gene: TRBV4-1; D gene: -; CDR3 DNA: TGCGCCAGCAGCCAAGATTTGGGGACATCACTCTTTCTCCGGGAGACCCAGTACTTC; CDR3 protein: CASSQDLGTSLFLRETQYF
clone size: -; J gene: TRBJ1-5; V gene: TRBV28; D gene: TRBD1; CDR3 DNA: TGTGCCAGCAGCCTAACAGGGGGCGGGGAGCCCCAGCATTTT; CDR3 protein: CASSLTGGGEPQHF
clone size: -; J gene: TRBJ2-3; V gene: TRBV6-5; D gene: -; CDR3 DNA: TGTGCCAGCAGTCTAGATACCTGGAGCGATACGCAGTATTTT; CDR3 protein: CASSLDTWSDTQYF
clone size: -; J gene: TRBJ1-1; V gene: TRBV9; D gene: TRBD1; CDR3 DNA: TGTGCCAGCAGCCCCAGGACAGGGGTGGGGAACACTGAAGCTTTCTTT; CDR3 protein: CASSPRTGVGNTEAFF
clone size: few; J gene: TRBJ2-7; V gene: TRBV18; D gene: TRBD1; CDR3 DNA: TGTGCCAGCTCGGACAGGTACGGGCAGTACTTC; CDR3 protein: CASSDRYGQYF
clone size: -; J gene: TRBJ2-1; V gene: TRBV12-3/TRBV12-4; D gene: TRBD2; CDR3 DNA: TGTGCCAGCACGGGACTACGGTACAATGAGCAGTTCTTC; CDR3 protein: CASTGLRYNEQFF